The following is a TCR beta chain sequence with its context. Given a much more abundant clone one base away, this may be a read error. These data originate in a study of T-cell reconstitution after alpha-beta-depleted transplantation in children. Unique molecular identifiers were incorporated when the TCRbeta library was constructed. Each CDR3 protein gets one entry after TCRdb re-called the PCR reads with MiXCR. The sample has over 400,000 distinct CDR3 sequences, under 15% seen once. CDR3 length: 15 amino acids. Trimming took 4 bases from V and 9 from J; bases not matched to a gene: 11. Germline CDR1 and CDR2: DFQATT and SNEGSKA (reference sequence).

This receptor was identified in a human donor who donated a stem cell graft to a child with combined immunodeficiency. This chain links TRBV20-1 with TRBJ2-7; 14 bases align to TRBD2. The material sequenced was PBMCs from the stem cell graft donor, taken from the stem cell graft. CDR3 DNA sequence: TGCAGTGCTACGGACCCGGGACTAGCGGGAGTCGGGCAGTACTTC. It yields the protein CSATDPGLAGVGQYF.